What follows are 28 T cell receptor beta chains derived from one specimen sequenced in a study of blood T cell repertoires in COVID-19. Produced via immunoSEQ multiplex PCR; TCRdb's table is partial and in-frame only. The sample records 400,000 to 550,000 clones, 87% being singletons. Sequenced input: PBMCs or T cells enriched from blood (not recorded which). The receptors were gathered from a woman younger than 30 with acute COVID-19.

The J gene is TRBJ2-5, the V gene TRBV27; TRBD2 matches at 8 bases. After removal of 4 bases from V and 2 bases from J, the junction contained 15 bases not matched to a gene. Germline V gene lookup returns CDR1 MNHEY and CDR2 SMNVEV (reference sequence). This CDR3 contains 18 residues. The DNA for the CDR3 is TGTGCCAGCAGTTCCCCTGCCCGGGAGGGGGGTCAACAAGAGACCCAGTACTTC. Its translation is CASSSPAREGGQQETQYF.

The V call is TRBV7-8, the J call TRBJ2-4; tentatively, D is TRBD1 (6 bases). The CDR3 length is 15 residues. Germline V CDR1 and CDR2: SGHVS, FQNEAQ. With 4 bases removed from V and 6 bases from J, the gap between germline ends came to 16 bases. CDR3 sequence (DNA): TGTGCCAGCAGCTCTAACTCTGGACAGAGAAACATTCAGTACTTC. The encoded protein is CASSSNSGQRNIQYF.

This chain joins TRBV27 and TRBJ1-6; 8 bases are shared with TRBD1. The CDR3 runs to 18 residues. V shed 2 bases, J shed 6 bases, and the junction held 12 bases outside the gene matches. Germline-derived CDR1 and CDR2 are MNHEY and SMNVEV (reference sequence). The CDR3 loop reads CASSLKLIAGTGNSPLHF. Here the CDR3 DNA reads TGTGCCAGCAGTTTAAAGCTTATAGCCGGGACAGGTAATTCACCCCTCCACTTT.

The chain couples TRBV29-1 to TRBJ1-1, with D perhaps matching TRBD1 (5 bases). Germline CDR1 and CDR2: SQVTM and ANQGSEA. The CDR3 loop spans 14 amino acids. Trimming took off 0 bases at V and 6 bases at J, with 14 bases between the two ends. The CDR3 DNA reads as TGCAGCGTTGAAGATTTAGGAAGGGGCCCTGAAGCTTTCTTT. This gives the protein CSVEDLGRGPEAFF.

The gene calls are TRBV7-8 and TRBJ2-7; 9 bases map to TRBD2. CDR3 length: 16 amino acids. The germline V gene encodes CDR1 SGHVS and CDR2 FQNEAQ. Unmatched junction bases numbered 9, after V lost 2 bases and J lost 4 bases. The CDR3 loop reads CASSLIVSGSTYEQYF. CDR3 coding DNA: TGTGCCAGCAGCTTAATTGTTAGCGGGAGCACTTACGAGCAGTACTTC.

This rearrangement joins TRBV13 to TRBJ2-3; 7 positions match TRBD2. The length of the CDR3 is 16 residues. After removal of 3 bases from V and 2 bases from J, the junction contained 8 bases not matched to a gene. Per germline, CDR1 PRHDT and CDR2 FYEKMQ (reference sequence). CDR3 region: CASSLGGSGFTDTQYF. The DNA for the CDR3 is TGTGCCAGCAGCTTGGGGGGGAGTGGATTCACAGATACGCAGTATTTT.

This chain uses TRBV7-9 with TRBJ2-7; 9 nucleotides agree with TRBD2. Germline V CDR1 and CDR2: SEHNR, FQNEAQ (reference sequence). This CDR3 region has 17 residues. Trimming took 0 bases from V and 4 from J; bases not matched to a gene: 10. The DNA of the CDR3 is TGTGCCAGCAGCTTAGCTGCGATGTCACTAGCGGGTTACGAGCAGTACTTC. It is translated as CASSLAAMSLAGYEQYF.

V usage is TRBV27 and J usage is TRBJ2-3; D perhaps matches TRBD2 (5 bases). The CDR3 has 14 residues. CDR1 is MNHEY and CDR2 is SMNVEV in the germline V gene (reference sequence). Trimming took off 4 bases at V and 5 bases at J, with 13 bases between the two ends. For the CDR3, the DNA is TGTGCCAGCAGTTATAGCGTAAACCTAGATACGCAGTATTTT. This translates into CASSYSVNLDTQYF.

The chain links TRBV4-1 to TRBJ1-6; 7 bases map to TRBD1. J gave up 6 bases and V 5 bases, and 10 bases lay outside the gene matches. The CDR3 has 16 amino acids. CDR1 is MGHRA, CDR2 YSYEKL, per germline. The CDR3 here is CASSKVTGQTNSPLHF. CDR3 bases: TGCGCCAGCAGCAAAGTGACAGGGCAAACTAATTCACCCCTCCACTTT.

This sequence joins TRBV9 and TRBJ1-2; D is possibly TRBD1 (5 bases). This CDR3 has 13 residues. The V and J ends lost 3 bases and 3 bases respectively, with 9 bases between them. Germline V gene lookup returns CDR1 SGDLS and CDR2 YYNGEE. The CDR3 nucleotides read TGTGCCAGCAGCGATCAGGGCTACTATGGCTACACCTTC. Residues: CASSDQGYYGYTF.

The chain employs TRBV7-8 and TRBJ1-1; 11 bases agree with TRBD1. V shed 5 bases, J shed 4 bases, and the junction held 6 bases outside the gene matches. CDR3 size: 15 residues. Per the germline V gene, CDR1 is SGHVS and CDR2 is FQNEAQ. This CDR3 reads CASSVTGTGGTEAFF. The CDR3 DNA reads TGTGCCAGCAGCGTCACCGGGACAGGGGGCACTGAAGCTTTCTTT.

The chain links TRBV9 to TRBJ2-5; D perhaps matches TRBD2 (6 bases). Germline V gene data show CDR1 as SGDLS and CDR2 as YYNGEE. The CDR3 is made up of 14 amino acids. V lost 0 bases to trimming and J lost 5 bases, with 11 bases between them. The CDR3 here is CASSVVGTGETQYF. The CDR3 coding sequence is TGTGCCAGCAGCGTAGTAGGGACTGGGGAGACCCAGTACTTC.

The chain is built from TRBV5-5 and TRBJ2-7; tentatively, D is TRBD2 (6 bases). This CDR3 is 17 amino acids long. Germline V gives CDR1 SGHKS, CDR2 YYEKEE (reference sequence). Between the trimmed V and J ends, which lost 0 bases and 2 bases, there was a span of 18 bases. Written as DNA, the CDR3 is TGTGCCAGCAGCTTGGGGGTTGTGCGGGACCGAGCCTACGAGCAGTACTTC. Its protein product is CASSLGVVRDRAYEQYF.

The V gene is TRBV6-5, the J gene TRBJ1-2; TRBD1 matches at 10 bases. Germline V gives CDR1 MNHEY, CDR2 SVGAGI. The CDR3 has 15 residues. V lost 6 bases and J lost 7; bases outside the gene matches: 11. The CDR3: CASRIPGQGSSGYTF. DNA for the CDR3: TGTGCCAGCAGGATTCCGGGACAGGGGAGTTCTGGCTACACCTTC.

This sequence joins TRBV7-8 and TRBJ1-6; D unclear. This CDR3 spans 17 amino acids. Germline V gene data show CDR1 as SGHVS and CDR2 as FQNEAQ. The V gene lost 1 base and the J gene lost 0 bases, with 10 bases spanning the gap. The CDR3 coding sequence is TGTGCCAGCAGCTTAGATCCTGGGAGCTCCTATAATTCACCCCTCCACTTT. Translation: CASSLDPGSSYNSPLHF.

The rearrangement uses TRBV3-1 (or the pseudogene TRBV3-2) and TRBJ2-5; 7 bases are a match to TRBD1. Germline-derived CDR1 and CDR2 are LGHDT and YNNKEL (reference sequence). CDR3 length: 18 amino acids. V lost 1 base and J lost 2; bases outside the gene matches: 13. CDR3 in amino acids: CASSQVNRGSWDQETQYF. The CDR3 DNA sequence: TGTGCCAGCAGCCAAGTGAACAGGGGCAGTTGGGATCAAGAGACCCAGTACTTC.

This chain joins TRBV6-5 and TRBJ2-2, with 9 positions matching TRBD1. Trimming removed 2 bases from V and 5 bases from J; junction bases left unmatched: 6. CDR1 and CDR2 from the germline V gene are MNHEY and SVGAGI. The CDR3 totals 16 residues. The CDR3 DNA follows: TGTGCCAGCAGTTACGGAACAGGGGGCAGAACCGGGGAGCTGTTTTTT. It specifies CASSYGTGGRTGELFF.

The J gene is TRBJ2-2, the V gene TRBV19, with 7 bases aligning to TRBD1. The V gene's germline CDR1 is LNHDA and CDR2 SQIVND (reference sequence). The CDR3 sequence is 18 residues long. The junction had 10 bases not matched to a gene; V was cut back by 3 bases and J by 0 bases. The CDR3 nucleotides are TGTGCCAGTAGTATTAGGGGATTCGGGACAGCGAACACCGGGGAGCTGTTTTTT. This codes for CASSIRGFGTANTGELFF.

CDR3 sequence reads: CASSQDKGSGASYEQYF. CDR3 sequence (DNA): TGCGCCAGCAGCCAAGATAAGGGTAGCGGGGCCTCCTACGAGCAGTACTTC. The genes are TRBV4-1 and TRBJ2-7; 8 nucleotides match TRBD2. This CDR3 is 17 amino acids long. Germline V gene sequence: CDR1 MGHRA, CDR2 YSYEKL. With 0 bases clipped from V and 0 bases from J, the junction kept 7 bases outside the gene matches.

This chain uses TRBV7-9 with TRBJ2-3, with 8 bases identical to TRBD1. The germline CDR1 and CDR2 sequences are SEHNR and FQNEAQ (reference sequence). V was pared by 4 bases and J by 2 bases, with 11 bases of the junction left unmatched. CDR3 length: 17 residues. As DNA, the CDR3 is TGTGCCAGCAGCTCCCCACCGGGCCAGGGGGCCACAGATACGCAGTATTTT. This codes for CASSSPPGQGATDTQYF.

For the CDR3, the DNA is TGTGCCAGCAGCCCCGACAGGGGGCGAATGAACACTGAAGCTTTCTTT. Translation gives CASSPDRGRMNTEAFF. The rearrangement links TRBV5-4 to TRBJ1-1; 10 bases fit TRBD1. The CDR3 spans 16 residues. CDR1 is SGHNT, CDR2 YYREEE, per germline (reference sequence). The V gene end was trimmed by 4 bases and the J gene end by 0 bases; junction bases not matched to a gene: 6.

J is TRBJ2-5 and V is TRBV6-5; 9 nucleotides match TRBD2. V lost 7 bases, J lost 0 bases, and 6 bases stayed unmatched. The CDR3 sequence is 15 residues long. Germline-derived CDR1 and CDR2 are MNHEY and SVGAGI. In DNA form, the CDR3 reads TGTGCCAGCAACCCCGGGACTAGCCACCAAGAGACCCAGTACTTC. Encoded protein: CASNPGTSHQETQYF.

The chain employs TRBV12-3 or TRBV12-4 and TRBJ2-4, with D tentatively TRBD2 (6 bases). The CDR3 is made up of 13 amino acids. V was cut by 5 bases and J by 1 base, with 6 bases left in between. This chain's CDR3 is CASSRGAKNIQYF. CDR3 bases: TGTGCCAGCAGTCGGGGGGCCAAAAACATTCAGTACTTC.

The rearrangement links TRBV11-2 to TRBJ2-7; 8 bases map to TRBD1. This CDR3 has 16 residues. The germline CDR1 and CDR2 sequences are SGHAT and FQNNGV. V was clipped by 5 bases and J by 2 bases; unmatched bases: 11. CDR3 amino acids: CASSPNRDRLPYEQYF. DNA of the CDR3: TGTGCCAGCAGCCCGAACCGGGACAGGCTACCCTACGAGCAGTACTTC.

The chain links TRBV12-3 or TRBV12-4 to TRBJ2-2; tentatively, D is TRBD2 (5 bases). This CDR3 region has 13 residues. The V gene lost 7 bases and the J gene lost 7 bases, with 13 bases spanning the gap. Here the CDR3 DNA reads TGTGCCAGCACCGTTTTCGGGGACGGGGAGCTGTTTTTT. Its translation is CASTVFGDGELFF.

The chain combines TRBV5-1 with TRBJ1-1, with TRBD1 as a possible D gene (5 bases). This CDR3 region has 13 residues. The germline V and J ends were trimmed by 7 bases and 2 bases, with 12 bases remaining between them. Germline values: CDR1 SGHRS, CDR2 YFSETQ. CDR3 in amino acids: CASGSQGNTEAFF. The CDR3 region has the DNA TGCGCCAGCGGGTCGCAGGGCAACACTGAAGCTTTCTTT.

This rearrangement joins TRBV29-1 to TRBJ2-3; 8 nucleotides line up with TRBD2. CDR1 and CDR2 from the germline V gene are SQVTM and ANQGSEA. The CDR3 covers 12 residues. With 4 bases clipped from V and 4 bases from J, the junction kept 1 base outside the gene matches. In nucleotides, the CDR3 is TGCAGCGTTGTGCGGGGGGCAGATACGCAGTATTTT. It encodes CSVVRGADTQYF.

The chain has TRBV24-1 and TRBJ2-7; tentatively, D is TRBD2 (5 bases). The V end was cut by 2 bases, the J end by 7 bases, with 14 bases between. The V gene's germline CDR1 is KGHDR and CDR2 SFDVKD. The CDR3 loop spans 14 amino acids. The CDR3 bases are TGTGCCACCAGTGATTCGGACGGGGATAGAGAGCAGTACTTC. Translated, it gives CATSDSDGDREQYF.